The clone carrying this TCR beta chain was recorded many times. The source of the sample is a study of T-cell reconstitution after alpha-beta-depleted transplantation in children. Preparation of the TCRbeta library involved a method that used unique molecular identifiers. One entry per CDR3 protein results from TCRdb running MiXCR on the PCR reads. The sample holds a few hundred thousand distinct CDR3 sequences, approximately 12% seen once. Germline assignment: CDR1 SEHNR and CDR2 FQNEAQ (reference sequence). CDR3 length: 15 amino acids. The V and J ends lost 1 base and 5 bases respectively, with 9 bases between them.

The sequence derives from a human donor who donated a stem cell graft to a child with combined immunodeficiency. This chain connects TRBV7-9 to TRBJ1-6; D is uncertain. Sequences were derived from PBMCs from the stem cell graft donor, sampled from the stem cell graft. CDR3 nucleotides: TGTGCCAGCAGCTTAGGTGGATCTAATAATTCACCCCTCCACTTT. The encoded protein is CASSLGGSNNSPLHF.